These T cell receptor beta chains were read from a single sample in a study of blood T cell repertoires in COVID-19. Clones were sequenced by immunoSEQ multiplex PCR, and TCRdb holds only the in-frame ones, with some missing. This sample has fewer than 250,000 clones, with 84% found just once. Input material: PBMCs or T cells enriched from blood (not recorded which). These receptors were taken from a man aged 55 to 70 who had recovered from COVID-19. Each CDR3 is given without its conserved first and last residue. The order of the fields is V gene, J gene, D gene, CDR3 protein. A D gene is named only where the DNA matches it firmly.

TRBV2,TRBJ1-1,.,ATSLDRMNTEAF
TRBV4-2,TRBJ2-2,TRBD2,ASSQDTRERGETNTGELF
TRBV4-3,TRBJ1-4,.,ASSQDRFVTNEKLF
TRBV3-1/TRBV3-2,TRBJ1-6,.,ASSQDLGGVNSPLH
TRBV3-1/TRBV3-2,TRBJ1-1,TRBD1,ASSHSRDRTEAF
TRBV18,TRBJ1-3,.,ASSPRRGGAVSGNTIY
TRBV11-2,TRBJ1-4,.,ASSPIRGTNEKLF
TRBV19,TRBJ1-3,.,ASRGPNSGNTIY
TRBV7-9,TRBJ1-1,TRBD1,ASSLAQGVRSAF
TRBV19,TRBJ2-3,TRBD2,ASSTSGGADTQY
TRBV30,TRBJ1-2,TRBD1,AWNNPGQSNYGYT
TRBV5-5,TRBJ2-1,.,ASSLAGEQF
TRBV7-2,TRBJ2-7,TRBD2,ASSTNGLAGTYEQY
TRBV9,TRBJ2-3,.,ASSAGLTDTQY
TRBV5-1,TRBJ2-7,TRBD2,ASSLPGLAGATEQY
TRBV3-1/TRBV3-2,TRBJ2-1,.,ASSQRLGNEQF
TRBV2,TRBJ1-1,.,ATREVNTEAF
TRBV5-6,TRBJ2-7,.,ASSWGRSEQY
TRBV3-1/TRBV3-2,TRBJ2-5,.,ASSQDPGETQY
TRBV6-5,TRBJ2-5,TRBD1,ASSWTGSRETQY
TRBV12-5,TRBJ2-1,.,ASGLNSYNEQF
TRBV4-2,TRBJ2-1,.,ASSLQSGVSYNEQF
TRBV7-6,TRBJ2-7,TRBD1,ASSLEAGQGAYEQY
TRBV12-3/TRBV12-4,TRBJ1-1,.,ASSRNSEAF
TRBV7-2,TRBJ2-3,TRBD2,ASRRGGYGDTQY